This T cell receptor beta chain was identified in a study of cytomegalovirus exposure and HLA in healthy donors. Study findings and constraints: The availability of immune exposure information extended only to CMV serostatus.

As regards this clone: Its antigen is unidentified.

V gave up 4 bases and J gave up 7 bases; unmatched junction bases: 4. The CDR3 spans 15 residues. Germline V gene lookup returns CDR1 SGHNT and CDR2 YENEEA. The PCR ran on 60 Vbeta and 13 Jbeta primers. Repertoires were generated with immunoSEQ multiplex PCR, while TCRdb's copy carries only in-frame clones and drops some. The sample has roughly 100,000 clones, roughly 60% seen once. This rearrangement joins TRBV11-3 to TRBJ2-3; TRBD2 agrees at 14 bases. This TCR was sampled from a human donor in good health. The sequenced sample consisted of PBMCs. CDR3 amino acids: CASSSRTSGRNTQYF. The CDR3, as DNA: TGTGCCAGCAGCTCTCGGACTAGCGGGAGGAATACGCAGTATTTT.